Shown below are 14 T cell receptor beta chains from a single sample sequenced in a study of cytomegalovirus exposure and HLA in healthy donors. The PCR made use of 60 Vbeta and 13 Jbeta primers. Clones were sequenced by immunoSEQ multiplex PCR, and TCRdb holds only the in-frame ones, with some missing. Found here are 150,000 to 200,000 clones, around 75% of them singletons; the top ten hold 1.5% to 2%. Material: PBMCs. These receptors were obtained from a woman aged 25-40 years in good health and CMV-seronegative.

This clone came up once. The chain joins TRBV5-8 to TRBJ1-5; possible D gene TRBD1, 5 bases. Between the trimmed V and J ends, which lost 0 bases and 1 base, there was a span of 8 bases. Germline CDR1 and CDR2: SGHTS and YDEGEE. There are 15 residues in the CDR3. This CDR3 is CASSLDRSSNQPQHF. CDR3 sequence (DNA): TGTGCCAGCAGCTTGGACAGGTCAAGCAATCAGCCCCAGCATTTT. Supplemented by reference TRBV5-8 and TRBJ1-5, the full variable domain reads EAGVTQSPTHLIKTRGQQATLRCSPISGHTSVYWYQQALGLGLQFLLWYDEGEERNRGNFPPRFSGRQFPNYSSELNVNALELEDSALYLCASSLDRSSNQPQHFGDGTRLSIL.

This chain joins TRBV13 and TRBJ2-4; 10 bases align to TRBD2. J was trimmed by 3 bases and V by 4 bases; bases with no gene match: 12. There are 18 residues in the CDR3. Germline CDR1 is PRHDT and CDR2 is FYEKMQ (reference sequence). CDR3 nucleotides: TGTGCCAGCAGCTGGAGCGGGGGGGCACAAACCTTCAAAAACATTCAGTACTTC. It specifies CASSWSGGAQTFKNIQYF. Based on the CDR3 plus reference TRBV13 and TRBJ2-4, the full variable domain is AAGVIQSPRHLIKEKRETATLKCYPIPRHDTVYWYQQGPGQDPQFLISFYEKMQSDKGSIPDRFSAQQFSDYHSELNMSSLELGDSALYFCASSWSGGAQTFKNIQYFGAGTRLSVL.

A single count supports this clone. The V and J genes are TRBV7-2 and TRBJ1-4; D gene unclear. V was trimmed by 2 bases and J by 4 bases, leaving 8 bases between them. The CDR3 contains 14 residues. Germline CDR1 reads SGHTA; CDR2 reads FQGNSA. In DNA form, the CDR3 reads TGTGCCAGCAGCTTACACAGCTTTAATGAAAAACTGTTTTTT. Its translation is CASSLHSFNEKLFF.

This clone was detected only a few times. The chain employs TRBV6-1 and TRBJ1-1; possible D gene TRBD1, 6 bases. The V gene lost 1 base and the J gene lost 5 bases, with 11 bases spanning the gap. The CDR3 has 14 amino acids. Germline V lookup: CDR1 MNHNS, CDR2 SASEGT. The CDR3 nucleotides are TGTGCCAGCAGTGAAGACAGGGATTTTACTGAAGCTTTCTTT. The encoded protein is CASSEDRDFTEAFF.

This clone was found once. The rearrangement links TRBV5-5 to TRBJ2-1, with TRBD2 matching 10 bases. J gave up 6 bases and V 4 bases, and 7 bases lay outside the gene matches. This CDR3 comprises 15 residues. Germline V CDR1 and CDR2: SGHKS, YYEKEE (reference sequence). The CDR3 spells CASSALAGGGNEQFF. CDR3 sequence (DNA): TGTGCCAGCAGCGCCTTAGCGGGGGGAGGCAATGAGCAGTTCTTC.

The chain has TRBV19 and TRBJ2-5; no clear D. The V gene lost 5 bases and the J gene lost 5 bases, with 9 bases spanning the gap. CDR3 size: 12 residues. The germline V gene has CDR1 LNHDA and CDR2 SQIVND (reference sequence). In nucleotides, the CDR3 is TGTGCCAGTAGTCGAACTGATGAGACCCAGTACTTC. It is translated as CASSRTDETQYF.

This chain uses TRBV19 with TRBJ2-2; 7 bases are a match to TRBD1. This CDR3 contains 15 residues. Trimming cost V 7 bases and J 1 base; bases outside gene matches: 6. CDR1 and CDR2 from the germline V gene are LNHDA and SQIVND (reference sequence). CDR3 nucleotides: TGTGCCAGTACCATGAGGGGGCTGAACACCGGGGAGCTGTTTTTT. This gives the protein CASTMRGLNTGELFF.

The chain couples TRBV7-3 to TRBJ2-6; D may be TRBD1 (6 bases). The V and J ends lost 2 bases and 0 bases respectively, with 11 bases between them. This CDR3 spans 17 amino acids. Germline CDR1 is SGHTA and CDR2 is FQGTGA. CDR3 DNA: TGTGCCAGCAGCTTATCCGGACAGTACTCTGGGGCCAACGTCCTGACTTTC. Translated, it gives CASSLSGQYSGANVLTF.

This clone has only one observation. This sequence joins TRBV5-1 and TRBJ2-7, with 7 bases identical to TRBD2. J was trimmed by 4 bases and V by 7 bases; bases with no gene match: 5. This CDR3 has 12 amino acids. Germline V lookup: CDR1 SGHRS, CDR2 YFSETQ. The CDR3 region has the DNA TGCGCCAGCCGGGACTATTTATACGAGCAGTACTTC. Translating gives CASRDYLYEQYF.

The chain couples TRBV10-3 to TRBJ2-1, with 11 bases aligning to TRBD2. Germline assignment: CDR1 ENHRY and CDR2 SYGVKD. Germline trimming cut 6 bases from V and 4 bases from J; bases unmatched to any gene: 5. This CDR3 is built from 15 residues. The CDR3 DNA sequence: TGTGCCATCAGAGGGGGACTAGCGGCATACAATGAGCAGTTCTTC. It specifies CAIRGGLAAYNEQFF.

The chain couples TRBV2 to TRBJ1-5; D is possibly TRBD1 (5 bases). Germline lookup yields CDR1 SNHLY and CDR2 FYNNEI. V lost 3 bases and J 6 bases, leaving 12 bases between the germline ends. CDR3 length: 14 amino acids. CDR3 amino acids: CASSDLRESQPQHF. Here the CDR3 DNA reads TGTGCCAGCAGTGACCTCAGGGAAAGTCAGCCCCAGCATTTT.

The rearrangement uses TRBV19 and TRBJ1-4, with D hard to call. The ends were cut back, 5 bases at V and 7 bases at J, with 8 bases in the middle. Per the germline V gene, CDR1 is LNHDA and CDR2 is SQIVND (reference sequence). The CDR3 consists of 12 residues. This CDR3 is CASSLRGEKLFF. As DNA, the CDR3 is TGTGCCAGTAGTCTTCGAGGTGAAAAACTGTTTTTT. Using reference TRBV19 and TRBJ1-4 for the parts outside the CDR3, the full variable domain is DGGITQSPKYLFRKEGQNVTLSCEQNLNHDAMYWYRQDPGQGLRLIYYSQIVNDFQKGDIAEGYSVSREKKESFPLTVTSAQKNPTAFYLCASSLRGEKLFFGSGTQLSVL.

The chain has TRBV6-4 and TRBJ2-1, with 13 bases identical to TRBD2. V trimming: 3 bases; J trimming: 4 bases; junction bases outside the gene matches: 6. CDR3 length: 17 residues. Germline V gene sequence: CDR1 MRHNA, CDR2 SNTAGT. CDR3 sequence: CASSEEGLAGSYNEQFF. CDR3 coding DNA: TGTGCCAGCAGTGAAGAGGGACTAGCGGGGAGTTACAATGAGCAGTTCTTC.

A word on this clone: The conserved final phenylalanine or tryptophan is absent from the CDR3, which likely points to a read error. The DNA is left out, because the CDR3 cannot be placed on it with certainty; the CDR3 is given as TCRdb lists it. The J gene is TRBJ2-7, the V gene TRBV7-2; the table's D gene call, TRBD2, was not cross checked with the DNA. In germline, CDR1 is SGHTA, CDR2 FQGNSA. The CDR3 is 12 amino acids long, termini counted. The CDR3 loop is CASSKPGLAATI.